The 24 T cell receptor beta chains listed next were all sequenced from one sample in a study. From the RT-PCR reads, TCRdb called clonotypes with MiXCR, one entry per CDR3 protein. The sample carries about 700,000 distinct CDR3 sequences, approximately 14% recorded once. Sequencing was carried out using memory CD4+ T cells from blood. The receptors originated from a female donor in good health, serving as a healthy control.

The rearrangement uses TRBV25-1 and TRBJ1-2; 8 bases agree with TRBD1. The CDR3 is 15 residues long. Germline CDR1 reads MGHDK; CDR2 reads SYGVNS. V shed 2 bases, J shed 6 bases, and the junction held 8 bases outside the gene matches. CDR3 protein: CASSEQRTGLHGYTF. The CDR3 DNA sequence: TGTGCCAGCAGTGAACAAAGGACAGGGCTGCATGGCTACACCTTC.

V usage is TRBV10-3 and J usage is TRBJ2-1, with 7 bases lining up with TRBD1. The trim removed 2 bases at V and 2 bases at J, leaving 6 bases unmatched. The germline gives CDR1 ENHRY, CDR2 SYGVKD. The CDR3 extends over 16 amino acids. The CDR3 here is CAISEIGQATYNEQFF. DNA of the CDR3: TGTGCCATCAGTGAGATAGGACAGGCTACCTACAATGAGCAGTTCTTC.

CDR3: CSVEDPGSGTSYNEQFF. Written as DNA, the CDR3 is TGCAGCGTTGAAGATCCGGGCAGCGGGACCTCCTACAATGAGCAGTTCTTC. V usage is TRBV29-1 and J usage is TRBJ2-1, with 7 bases matching TRBD2. The CDR3 contains 17 residues. Germline values: CDR1 SQVTM, CDR2 ANQGSEA. V lost 0 bases, J lost 0 bases, and 8 bases stayed unmatched.

About this clonotype: This may be a read error: a much more frequent sequence differs by one nucleotide. This sequence joins TRBV18 and TRBJ1-4, with D unclear. This CDR3 comprises 15 residues. In germline, CDR1 is KGHSH, CDR2 LQKENI. CDR3 sequence: CASSPRGLANEELFF. CDR3 in DNA: TGTGCCAGCTCACCAAGAGGGTTAGCTAATGAAGAACTGTTTTTT.

V usage is TRBV11-2 and J usage is TRBJ2-5; possibly TRBD2 for D (6 bases). The ends were cut back, 6 bases at V and 6 bases at J, with 11 bases in the middle. Germline-derived CDR1 and CDR2 are SGHAT and FQNNGV. The CDR3 extends over 12 amino acids. The CDR3 coding sequence is TGTGCCAGCAGACCCGGGAGCCAGACCCAGTACTTC. Amino acid sequence: CASRPGSQTQYF.

Many counts were recorded for this clonotype. The chain combines TRBV6-6 with TRBJ1-2, with 8 bases fitting TRBD1. The CDR3 runs to 13 residues. Germline CDR1 is MNHNY and CDR2 is SVGAGI (reference sequence). J gave up 7 bases and V 8 bases, and 9 bases lay outside the gene matches. The chain's CDR3 is CASSLDRATGYTF. In DNA form, the CDR3 reads TGTGCCAGCTCTCTGGACAGGGCTACTGGCTACACCTTC.

The gene calls are TRBV12-5 and TRBJ1-5; the D is unclear. The CDR3 consists of 13 residues. From germline, CDR1 is LGHNT and CDR2 FRNRAP. Trimming removed 7 bases from V and 0 bases from J, with 7 bases in between. The CDR3: CASAVDSNQPQHF. Written as DNA, the CDR3 is TGTGCTAGTGCCGTAGATAGCAATCAGCCCCAGCATTTT.

This clonotype was counted only a few times. V usage is TRBV5-1 and J usage is TRBJ1-2; D gene uncertain. V was pared by 0 bases and J by 0 bases, with 24 bases between. Looked up from germline, CDR1 is SGHRS and CDR2 is YFSETQ. The CDR3 consists of 20 residues. This CDR3 is CASSLEGLVSGAEANYGYTF. The CDR3, as DNA: TGCGCCAGCAGCTTGGAAGGGCTCGTTAGTGGAGCGGAAGCTAACTATGGCTACACCTTC.

This clonotype was seen many times. The chain links TRBV7-2 to TRBJ2-1; D is possibly TRBD2 (6 bases). Per germline, CDR1 SGHTA and CDR2 FQGNSA. Trimming took off 1 base at V and 6 bases at J, with 13 bases between the two ends. CDR3 length: 15 residues. The CDR3 spells CASSLEAGSSNEQFF. The CDR3 bases are TGTGCCAGCAGCTTAGAAGCGGGTTCTTCCAATGAGCAGTTCTTC.

The chain couples TRBV5-6 to TRBJ1-2, with TRBD1 as a possible D gene (5 bases). The length of the CDR3 is 15 residues. Germline V CDR1 and CDR2: SGHDT, YYEEEE. V was shortened by 4 bases and J by 3 bases, with 16 bases between the two germline ends. The CDR3 protein is CASSRSQGFYYGYTF. The CDR3 DNA reads TGTGCCAGCAGCCGGAGCCAGGGATTCTACTATGGCTACACCTTC. Drawing the rest from reference TRBV5-6 and TRBJ1-2, the complete variable domain is DAGVTQSPTHLIKTRGQQVTLRCSPKSGHDTVSWYQQALGQGPQFIFQYYEEEERQRGNFPDRFSGHQFPNYSSELNVNALLLGDSALYLCASSRSQGFYYGYTFGSGTRLTVV.

This clonotype was seen more than once but under ten times. The chain is built from TRBV20-1 and TRBJ2-1, with TRBD1 identical over 8 bases. The CDR3 consists of 16 residues. Per the germline V gene, CDR1 is DFQATT and CDR2 is SNEGSKA (reference sequence). The V gene end was trimmed by 3 bases and the J gene end by 1 base; junction bases not matched to a gene: 8. The CDR3 reads CSASPPQGASYNEQFF. In DNA, the CDR3 is TGCAGTGCTAGTCCTCCCCAGGGGGCTTCCTACAATGAGCAGTTCTTC.

V usage is TRBV28 and J usage is TRBJ2-7; 7 bases match TRBD1. Germline CDR1 reads MDHEN; CDR2 reads SYDVKM. V lost 6 bases to trimming and J lost 2 bases; unmatched junction nucleotides: 7. This CDR3 spans 14 amino acids. The CDR3 loop is CASSRTGPTYEQYF. The CDR3 bases are TGTGCCAGCAGCCGGACAGGCCCAACCTACGAGCAGTACTTC. Supplemented by reference TRBV28 and TRBJ2-7, the full variable domain reads DVKVTQSSRYLVKRTGEKVFLECVQDMDHENMFWYRQDPGLGLRLIYFSYDVKMKEKGDIPEGYSVSREKKERFSLILESASTNQTSMYLCASSRTGPTYEQYFGPGTRLTVT.

This clonotype showed up many times. This sequence joins TRBV15 and TRBJ2-4; 12 bases align to TRBD2. V was clipped by 4 bases and J by 7 bases; unmatched bases: 8. This CDR3 is built from 16 residues. CDR1 is LNHNV and CDR2 is YYDKDF in the germline V gene (reference sequence). CDR3 amino acids: CATSKTSGGWGNIQYF. In DNA, the CDR3 is TGTGCCACCAGCAAGACTAGCGGGGGCTGGGGGAACATTCAGTACTTC.

This clonotype was recorded many times. This chain uses TRBV5-1 with TRBJ2-7; perhaps TRBD2 as D (6 bases). Germline-derived CDR1 and CDR2 are SGHRS and YFSETQ. Trimming took 1 base from V and 2 from J, leaving 13 bases between them. The CDR3 covers 15 residues. The CDR3 loop is CASSLPGTPPYEQYF. The CDR3 DNA sequence: TGCGCCAGCAGCTTGCCCGGGACTCCTCCCTACGAGCAGTACTTC.

This clonotype has a count of ten or more. This chain joins TRBV20-1 and TRBJ2-2; no firm D call. Germline values: CDR1 DFQATT, CDR2 SNEGSKA (reference sequence). V dropped 3 bases and J dropped 7 bases, with 9 bases sitting between them. There are 12 residues in the CDR3. CDR3 sequence reads: CSARQGYGELFF. CDR3 in DNA: TGCAGTGCTAGGCAAGGTTACGGGGAGCTGTTTTTT.

This clonotype was seen repeatedly, ten times or more. The V and J genes are TRBV12-3 or TRBV12-4 and TRBJ1-3, with 8 nucleotides matching TRBD1. The CDR3 spans 16 residues. The trim removed 3 bases at V and 5 bases at J, leaving 9 bases unmatched. This chain's CDR3 is CASSFAGGFRRNTIYF. The CDR3 DNA reads as TGTGCCAGCAGTTTCGCAGGGGGCTTCAGAAGAAACACCATATATTTT.

This rearrangement joins TRBV28 to TRBJ2-7; TRBD1 matches 8 bases. Germline lookup yields CDR1 MDHEN and CDR2 SYDVKM. The length of the CDR3 is 14 residues. After removal of 4 bases from V and 5 bases from J, the junction contained 7 bases not matched to a gene. CDR3 protein: CASSWTGRMDEQYF. In DNA, the CDR3 is TGTGCCAGCAGTTGGACAGGGAGGATGGACGAGCAGTACTTC.

This clonotype was detected a few times. The rearrangement joins TRBV30 to TRBJ1-5; D may be TRBD1 (6 bases). Germline CDR1 is GTSNPN and CDR2 is SVGIG (reference sequence). The V and J ends lost 2 bases and 4 bases respectively, with 15 bases between them. The CDR3 has 15 amino acids. CDR3 nucleotide sequence: TGTGCCTGGAGTCCCCTTACAGGGTCGAATCAGCCCCAGCATTTT. Its translation is CAWSPLTGSNQPQHF. The full variable domain, its missing parts supplied by reference TRBV30 and TRBJ1-5, is SQTIHQWPATLVQPVGSPLSLECTVEGTSNPNLYWYRQAAGRGLQLLFYSVGIGQISSEVPQNLSASRPQDRQFILSSKKLLLSDSGFYLCAWSPLTGSNQPQHFGDGTRLSIL.

The CDR3 is CSAAGRTEAFF. The DNA of the CDR3 is TGCAGTGCCGCGGGAAGGACTGAAGCTTTCTTT. This chain links TRBV20-1 with TRBJ1-1, with D unresolved. The V gene lost 6 bases and the J gene lost 5 bases, with 10 bases spanning the gap. The germline CDR1 and CDR2 sequences are DFQATT and SNEGSKA (reference sequence). There are 11 residues in the CDR3.

This clonotype was counted only a few times. This chain uses TRBV7-9 with TRBJ1-6; no clear D. With 5 bases removed from V and 9 bases from J, the gap between germline ends came to 8 bases. The germline CDR1 and CDR2 sequences are SEHNR and FQNEAQ (reference sequence). The CDR3 is 12 amino acids. CDR3 loop: CASSQTSSPLHF. CDR3 bases: TGTGCCAGCAGCCAGACTAGTTCACCCCTCCACTTT.

This clonotype was counted ten times or more. The chain joins TRBV6-5 to TRBJ1-5; unclear D gene. Germline V gives CDR1 MNHEY, CDR2 SVGAGI. The CDR3 runs 13 residues. Trimming stripped 2 bases from V and 4 bases from J, with 6 bases between. The CDR3 is CASSYNRNQPQHF. The CDR3 DNA follows: TGTGCCAGCAGTTACAATAGAAATCAGCCCCAGCATTTT.

To note about this clonotype: One base away lies a much larger clone, so this may be a sequencing read error. This sequence joins TRBV10-3 and TRBJ2-7; D remains unclear. This CDR3 contains 12 residues. Looked up from germline, CDR1 is ENHRY and CDR2 is SYGVKD. V was cut by 6 bases and J by 7 bases, with 13 bases left in between. The CDR3 protein is CAIRGLTEEQYF. The DNA for the CDR3 is TGTGCCATCAGGGGATTGACGGAAGAGCAGTACTTC.

Here the CDR3 DNA reads TGTGCCAGCAGTCACAGAAGATCTCCACATGAAAAACTGTTTTTT. Its protein is CASSHRRSPHEKLFF. The rearrangement links TRBV6-5 to TRBJ1-4; unclear D gene. Germline loops: CDR1 MNHEY, CDR2 SVGAGI. CDR3 length: 15 amino acids. The V end was cut by 5 bases, the J end by 6 bases, with 16 bases between.

The chain combines TRBV5-1 with TRBJ2-7; TRBD1 agrees at 8 bases. The germline CDR1 and CDR2 sequences are SGHRS and YFSETQ. CDR3 length equals 14 residues. V lost 1 base and J lost 7; bases outside the gene matches: 7. CDR3 in amino acids: CASSLWGQEREQYF. CDR3 coding DNA: TGCGCCAGCAGCTTGTGGGGACAGGAAAGGGAGCAGTACTTC.